This T cell receptor (beta chain) was recovered during a study of blood T cell repertoires in COVID-19. Study context: Both acute and convalescent COVID-19 samples were obtained from the United States, Italy and Spain.

The germline V gene encodes CDR1 SEHNR and CDR2 FQNEAQ (reference sequence). The CDR3 length is 12 residues. V was clipped by 1 base and J by 4 bases, with 4 bases between them. Using immunoSEQ multiplex PCR, the repertoire was profiled, and TCRdb retains in-frame clones only, with some absent. This sample has about 240,000 clones, with about 80% found just once. Sample: peripheral blood. The sequence was collected from a woman older than 75 with acute or convalescent COVID-19. The chain is built from TRBV7-9 and TRBJ1-2; D ambiguous. The CDR3 DNA follows: TGTGCCAGCAGCTTAGACACCTATGGCTACACCTTC. Its protein product is CASSLDTYGYTF.